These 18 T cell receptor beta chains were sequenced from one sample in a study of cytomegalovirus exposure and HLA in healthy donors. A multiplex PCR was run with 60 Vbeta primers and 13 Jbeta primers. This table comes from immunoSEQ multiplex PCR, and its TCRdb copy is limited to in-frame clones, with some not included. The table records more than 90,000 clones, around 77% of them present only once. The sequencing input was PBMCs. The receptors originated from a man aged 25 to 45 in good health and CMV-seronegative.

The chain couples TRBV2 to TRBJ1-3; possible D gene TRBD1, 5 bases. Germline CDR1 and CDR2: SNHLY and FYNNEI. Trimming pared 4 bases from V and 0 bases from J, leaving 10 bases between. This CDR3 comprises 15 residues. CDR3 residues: CASSVRGSSGNTIYF. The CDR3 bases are TGTGCCAGCAGTGTGCGGGGCAGCTCTGGAAACACCATATATTTT.

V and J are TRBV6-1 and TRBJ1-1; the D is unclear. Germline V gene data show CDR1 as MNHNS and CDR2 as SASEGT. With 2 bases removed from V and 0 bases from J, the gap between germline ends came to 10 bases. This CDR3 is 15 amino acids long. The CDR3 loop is CASSESTTMNTEAFF. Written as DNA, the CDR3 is TGTGCCAGCAGTGAATCGACCACTATGAACACTGAAGCTTTCTTT.

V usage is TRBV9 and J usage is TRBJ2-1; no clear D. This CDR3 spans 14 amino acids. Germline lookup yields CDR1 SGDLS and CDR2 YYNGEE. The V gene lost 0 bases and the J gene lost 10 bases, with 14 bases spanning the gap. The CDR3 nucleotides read TGTGCCAGCAGCGTAGTTCATTCGACGGAGGAGCAGTTCTTC. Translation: CASSVVHSTEEQFF.

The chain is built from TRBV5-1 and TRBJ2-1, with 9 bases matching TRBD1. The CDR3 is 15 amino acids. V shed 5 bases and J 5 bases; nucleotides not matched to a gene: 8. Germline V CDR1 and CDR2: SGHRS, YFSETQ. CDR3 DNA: TGCGCCAGCAGATACGACAGGGGGACCCACAATGAGCAGTTCTTC. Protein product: CASRYDRGTHNEQFF.

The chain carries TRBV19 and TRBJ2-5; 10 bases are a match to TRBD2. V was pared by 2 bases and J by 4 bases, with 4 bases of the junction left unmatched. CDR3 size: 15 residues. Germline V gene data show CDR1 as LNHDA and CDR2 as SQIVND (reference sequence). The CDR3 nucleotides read TGTGCCAGTAGTATACTAGCGGGAGTCGGAGAGACCCAGTACTTC. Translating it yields CASSILAGVGETQYF.

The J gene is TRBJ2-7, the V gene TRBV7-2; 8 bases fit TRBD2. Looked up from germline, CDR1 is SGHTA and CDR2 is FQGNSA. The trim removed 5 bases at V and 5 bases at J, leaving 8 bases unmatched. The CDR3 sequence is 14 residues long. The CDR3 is CASSRAAGAHEQYF. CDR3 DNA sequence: TGTGCCAGCAGCCGGGCAGCGGGGGCCCACGAGCAGTACTTC.

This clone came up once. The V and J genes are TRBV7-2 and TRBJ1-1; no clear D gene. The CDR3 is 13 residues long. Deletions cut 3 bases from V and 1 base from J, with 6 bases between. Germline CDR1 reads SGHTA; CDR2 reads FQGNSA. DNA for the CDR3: TGTGCCAGCAGCTTCCGGGGGAACACTGAAGCTTTCTTT. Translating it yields CASSFRGNTEAFF.

The CDR3 loop is CASSRQGSHTEAFF. CDR3 DNA sequence: TGTGCCAGCAGCCGACAGGGTTCCCACACTGAAGCTTTCTTT. This sequence joins TRBV6-5 and TRBJ1-1, with 7 nucleotides matching TRBD1. Germline values: CDR1 MNHEY, CDR2 SVGAGI. The J segment lost 3 bases and the V segment lost 6 bases, leaving 7 bases of the junction unmatched. The CDR3 has 14 amino acids.

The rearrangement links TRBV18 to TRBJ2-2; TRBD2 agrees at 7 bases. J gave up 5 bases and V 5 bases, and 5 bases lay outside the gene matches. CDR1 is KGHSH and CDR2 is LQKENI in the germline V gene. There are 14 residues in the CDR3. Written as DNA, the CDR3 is TGTGCCAGCTCAAGCGGGACGGTTACCGGGGAGCTGTTTTTT. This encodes CASSSGTVTGELFF. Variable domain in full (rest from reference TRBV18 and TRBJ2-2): NAGVMQNPRHLVRRRGQEARLRCSPMKGHSHVYWYRQLPEEGLKFMVYLQKENIIDESGMPKERFSAEFPKEGPSILRIQQVVRGDSAAYFCASSSGTVTGELFFGEGSRLTVL.

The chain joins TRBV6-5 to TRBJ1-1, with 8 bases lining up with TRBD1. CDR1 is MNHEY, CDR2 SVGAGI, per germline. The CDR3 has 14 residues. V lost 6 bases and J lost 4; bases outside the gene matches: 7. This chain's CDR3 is CASSRQGTLTEAFF. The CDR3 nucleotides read TGTGCCAGCAGCCGACAGGGGACACTCACTGAAGCTTTCTTT.

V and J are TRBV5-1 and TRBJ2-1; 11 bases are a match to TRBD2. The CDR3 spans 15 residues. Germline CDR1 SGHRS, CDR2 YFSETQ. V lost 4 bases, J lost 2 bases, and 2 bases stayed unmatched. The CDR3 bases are TGCGCCAGCAGCCCGACTAGCGGGACCTACAATGAGCAGTTCTTC. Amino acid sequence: CASSPTSGTYNEQFF.

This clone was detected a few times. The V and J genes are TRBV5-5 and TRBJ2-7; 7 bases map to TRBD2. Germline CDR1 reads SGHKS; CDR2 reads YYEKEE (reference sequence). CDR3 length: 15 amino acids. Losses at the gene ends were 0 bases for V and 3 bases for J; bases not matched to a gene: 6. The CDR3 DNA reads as TGTGCCAGCAGCTTGGGGGGAGGGGCGAGCTACGAGCAGTACGTC. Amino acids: CASSLGGGASYEQYV.

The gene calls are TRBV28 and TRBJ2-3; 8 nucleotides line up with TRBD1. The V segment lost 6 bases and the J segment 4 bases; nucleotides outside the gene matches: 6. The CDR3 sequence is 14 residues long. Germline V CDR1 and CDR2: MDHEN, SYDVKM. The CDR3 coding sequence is TGTGCCAGCAGCAAAGAGACAGGGGCAGATACGCAGTATTTT. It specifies CASSKETGADTQYF.

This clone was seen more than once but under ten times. In DNA, the CDR3 is TGTGCCATCAGTTCTGACAGGGCAGACGGCGGGGAGCTGTTTTTT. Translated, it gives CAISSDRADGGELFF. The J gene is TRBJ2-2, the V gene TRBV10-3; the match to TRBD1 covers 7 bases. This CDR3 has 15 residues. Trimming removed 5 bases from V and 7 bases from J; junction bases left unmatched: 10. The V gene's germline CDR1 is ENHRY and CDR2 SYGVKD.

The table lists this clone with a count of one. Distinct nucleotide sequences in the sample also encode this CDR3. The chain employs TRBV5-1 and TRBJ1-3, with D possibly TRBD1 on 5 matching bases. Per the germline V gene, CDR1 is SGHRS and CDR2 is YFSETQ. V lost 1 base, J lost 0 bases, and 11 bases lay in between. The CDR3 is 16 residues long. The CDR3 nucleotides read TGCGCCAGCAGCTTGACAGGACAAATCTCTGGAAACACCATATATTTT. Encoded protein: CASSLTGQISGNTIYF. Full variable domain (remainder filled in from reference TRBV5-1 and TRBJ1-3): KAGVTQTPRYLIKTRGQQVTLSCSPISGHRSVSWYQQTPGQGLQFLFEYFSETQRNKGNFPGRFSGRQFSNSRSEMNVSTLELGDSALYLCASSLTGQISGNTIYFGEGSWLTVV.

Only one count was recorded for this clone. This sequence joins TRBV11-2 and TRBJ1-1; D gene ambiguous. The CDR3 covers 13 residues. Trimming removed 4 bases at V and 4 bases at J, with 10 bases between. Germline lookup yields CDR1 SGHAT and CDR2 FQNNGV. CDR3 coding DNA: TGTGCCAGCAGCTCCCTGGTGAGCACTGAAGCTTTCTTT. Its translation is CASSSLVSTEAFF. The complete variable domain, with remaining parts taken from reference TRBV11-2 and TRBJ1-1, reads EAGVAQSPRYKIIEKRQSVAFWCNPISGHATLYWYQQILGQGPKLLIQFQNNGVVDDSQLPKDRFSAERLKGVDSTLKIQPAKLEDSAVYLCASSSLVSTEAFFGQGTRLTVV.

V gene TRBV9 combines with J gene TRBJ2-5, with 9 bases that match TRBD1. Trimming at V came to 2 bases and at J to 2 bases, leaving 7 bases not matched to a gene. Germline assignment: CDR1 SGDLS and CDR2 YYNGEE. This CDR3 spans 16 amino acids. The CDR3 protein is CASSVGDRDSQETQYF. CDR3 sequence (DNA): TGTGCCAGCAGCGTGGGGGACAGGGACTCACAAGAGACCCAGTACTTC.

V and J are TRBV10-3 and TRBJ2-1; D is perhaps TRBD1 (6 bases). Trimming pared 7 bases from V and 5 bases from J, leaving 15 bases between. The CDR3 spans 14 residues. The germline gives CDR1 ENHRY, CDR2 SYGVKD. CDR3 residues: CAIKGVGGDNEQFF. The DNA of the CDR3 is TGTGCCATCAAGGGTGTAGGGGGAGACAATGAGCAGTTCTTC.